This T cell receptor beta chain was recorded in a study of cytomegalovirus exposure and HLA in healthy donors. The germline CDR1 and CDR2 sequences are MNHNS and SASEGT. The V segment lost 10 bases and the J segment 0 bases; nucleotides outside the gene matches: 8. This CDR3 is 14 amino acids long. Whole-study findings and limits: Among the CMV-associated chains, a few were confirmed in vitro as specific for CMV antigens. The investigators catalogued 150 or so TCR beta chains as cytomegalovirus-associated.

With respect to this clone: Its antigen is unknown.

The donors were members of the approximately 130-subject validation cohort (separate from the roughly 670-subject first cohort). Here immunoSEQ multiplex PCR was the method, and the copy in TCRdb shows in-frame clones only, minus some. The sample shows about 130,000 clones, approximately 82% of them seen only once. The V gene is TRBV6-1, the J gene TRBJ1-2; 7 bases agree with TRBD1. The sequence derives from a man under 40 in good health and CMV-seropositive. Sequencing used PBMCs. The CDR3 nucleotides read TGTGCCACCAGAGGGACAGCAGCTAACTATGGCTACACCTTC. Its translation is CATRGTAANYGYTF.